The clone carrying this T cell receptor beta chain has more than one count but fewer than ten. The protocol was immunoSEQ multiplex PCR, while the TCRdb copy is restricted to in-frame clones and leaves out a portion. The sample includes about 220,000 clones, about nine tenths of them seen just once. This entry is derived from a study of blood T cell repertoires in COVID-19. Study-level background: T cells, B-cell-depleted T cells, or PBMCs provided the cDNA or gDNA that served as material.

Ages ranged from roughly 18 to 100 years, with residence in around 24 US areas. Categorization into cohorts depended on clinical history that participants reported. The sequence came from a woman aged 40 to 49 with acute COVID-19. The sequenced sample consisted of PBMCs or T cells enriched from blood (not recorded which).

In nucleotides, the CDR3 is TGTGCCAGCACCATGACTAGCGCCGGGGAGCTGTTTTTT. Amino acids: CASTMTSAGELFF. V usage is TRBV12-3 or TRBV12-4 and J usage is TRBJ2-2; 8 bases match TRBD2. The CDR3 runs to 13 residues. V gave up 7 bases and J gave up 6 bases; unmatched junction bases: 4.